What follows describes a single TCR beta chain. The sample holds one count of this clonotype. There is no known antigen for this receptor. A read error may account for a junction end that differs from germline. Profiling of TCR beta VDJ combinations and CDR3 sequences used genomic DNA as the template. TCR repertoire sequencing was run on an Illumina HiSeq 2000. The authors processed their data as follows. Repertoire assessment relied on Simpson's diversity index, CDR3 size and DJ length profiles, and TRBV/TRBJ rearrangement plots. Whichever DNA sequence was most abundant in the deep sequencing data was defined as the immunodominant clone. CDR3 amino acid sequences were screened for sharing across subjects and were compared with published repertoires and the VDJdb database. TCRdb redid the processing of the public reads, applying fastp at Q25 and MiXCR, and retained in-frame beta chains. Rows with a matching CDR3 protein are joined into one entry that keeps the most common DNA and genes. These V and J calls derive from TCRdb rather than the authors' analysis. This sample holds around 400,000 distinct CDR3 sequences; 65% to 75% were observed only once. 3% to 4.5% of the sample goes to the ten largest clones.

The data were obtained in a study of CD8+CD57+ T cells in acquired aplastic anemia (dated by TCRdb to the late 2010s). Background for the entire study: On average, sorted CD4+ and CD8+ cells yielded around 3.5 ug of extracted DNA, with a range of 0.2 to 27.4 ug. Mean read counts for healthy donor samples were 9 million to 10.8 million for CD4+ cells and 11.0 million for CD8+ cells.

In the study, sorted CD4+ and CD8+ blood T cells from patients with severe aplastic anemia and from healthy subjects underwent deep sequencing of TCR repertoires. Ficoll-Paque density gradient centrifugation was used to isolate peripheral blood mononuclear cells. Before DNA extraction, CD4+ and CD8+ T cells were sorted by FACS or by magnetic beads. The CDR3 spans 18 residues, from the cysteine through the phenylalanine. Only the CDR3 region is kept as DNA, spanning 54 bases read in frame from base 1. Sequences SGHVS (CDR1) and FNYEAQ (CDR2) are obtained from the germline V gene. What the authors observed across the whole study: Fewer than 30 CD8+ CDR3 sequences were found in both patients and controls but appeared to be highly expressed in patients and within the immunodominant clones of the patients. Patients and healthy controls showed no significant difference in CD8+ Simpson's diversity (P=0.060).

The clonotype comes from a human donor in good health, serving as a control. The chain links TRBV7-6 with TRBJ2-7; 6 matching bases give a weak D call of TRBD2. Sample: sorted CD4+, CD8+, or CD8+CD57+ T cells (not recorded which) from PBMCs. The nucleotide sequence reads as follows: TGTGCTAGCAGCTTAGGAGGGGAAGGTCCACGGTGCGCCTACGAGCAGTACTTC. Translated, this gives CASSLGGEGPRCAYEQYF.